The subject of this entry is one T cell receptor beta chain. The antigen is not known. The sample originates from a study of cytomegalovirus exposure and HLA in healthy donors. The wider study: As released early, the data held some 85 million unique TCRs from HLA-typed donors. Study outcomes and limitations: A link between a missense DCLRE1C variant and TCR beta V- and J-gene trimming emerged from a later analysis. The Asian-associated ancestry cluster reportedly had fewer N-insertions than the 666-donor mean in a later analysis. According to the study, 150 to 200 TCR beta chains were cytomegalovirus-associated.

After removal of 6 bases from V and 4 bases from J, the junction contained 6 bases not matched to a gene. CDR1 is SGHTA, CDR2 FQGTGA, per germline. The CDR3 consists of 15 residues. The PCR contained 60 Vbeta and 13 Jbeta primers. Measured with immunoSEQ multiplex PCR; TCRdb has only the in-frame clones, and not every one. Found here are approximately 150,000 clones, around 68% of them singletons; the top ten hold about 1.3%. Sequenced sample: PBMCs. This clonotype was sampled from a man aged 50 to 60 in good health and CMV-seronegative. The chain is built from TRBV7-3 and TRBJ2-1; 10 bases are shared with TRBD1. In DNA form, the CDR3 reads TGTGCCAGCAGGGAGACAGGGGGCTTGTACAATGAGCAGTTCTTC. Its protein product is CASRETGGLYNEQFF. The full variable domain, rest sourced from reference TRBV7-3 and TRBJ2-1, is GAGVSQTPSNKVTEKGKYVELRCDPISGHTALYWYRQSLGQGPEFLIYFQGTGAADDSGLPNDRFFAVRPEGSVSTLKIQRTERGDSAVYLCASRETGGLYNEQFFGPGTRLTVL.